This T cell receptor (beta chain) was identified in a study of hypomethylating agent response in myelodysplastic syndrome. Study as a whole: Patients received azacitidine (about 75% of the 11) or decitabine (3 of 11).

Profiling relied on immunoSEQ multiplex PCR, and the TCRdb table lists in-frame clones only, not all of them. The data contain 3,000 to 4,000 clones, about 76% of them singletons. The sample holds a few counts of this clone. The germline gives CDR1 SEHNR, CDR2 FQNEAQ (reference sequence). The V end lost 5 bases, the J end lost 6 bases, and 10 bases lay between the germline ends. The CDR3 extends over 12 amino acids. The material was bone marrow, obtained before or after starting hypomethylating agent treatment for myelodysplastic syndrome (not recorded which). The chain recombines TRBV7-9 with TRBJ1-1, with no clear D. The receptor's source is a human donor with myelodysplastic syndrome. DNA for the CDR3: TGTGCCAGCAGCAGTTCTGCGGCTGAAGCTTTCTTT. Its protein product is CASSSSAAEAFF.